The T cell receptor beta chain under discussion was sequenced for a study of T cells in women clearing cervical HPV infection. Study information: Donors had HPV16-related CIN3 or worse; 2 had invasive cancer. Controls gave blood once infection was undetectable; cases at lesion identification.

A remark on this clone: Antigen unknown. The sequence runs out 3 residues before the end of the CDR3; the remainder is reconstructed from the germline J gene.

This CDR3 comprises 17 residues. Germline values: CDR1 DFQATT, CDR2 SNEGSKA (reference sequence). After removal of 0 bases from V and 3 bases from J, the junction contained 7 bases not matched to a gene. Study findings and constraints: CIN3+ cases had significantly higher TCR repertoire richness than controls, but evenness did not differ.

The protocol was immunoSEQ multiplex PCR, while the TCRdb copy is restricted to in-frame clones and leaves out a portion. In total, the table holds under 30,000 clones. The clonotype originates from a woman aged 18-70 years with a cervical HPV16 infection that either progressed to CIN3+ or cleared (not recorded which). The chain carries TRBV20-1 and TRBJ2-1, with 11 bases that match TRBD2. Source material: blood buffy coat. The CDR3: CSARDKGSGRVYNEQFF. The sequenced CDR3 bases are TGCAGTGCTAGAGATAAGGGTAGCGGGAGGGTCTACAATGAG.